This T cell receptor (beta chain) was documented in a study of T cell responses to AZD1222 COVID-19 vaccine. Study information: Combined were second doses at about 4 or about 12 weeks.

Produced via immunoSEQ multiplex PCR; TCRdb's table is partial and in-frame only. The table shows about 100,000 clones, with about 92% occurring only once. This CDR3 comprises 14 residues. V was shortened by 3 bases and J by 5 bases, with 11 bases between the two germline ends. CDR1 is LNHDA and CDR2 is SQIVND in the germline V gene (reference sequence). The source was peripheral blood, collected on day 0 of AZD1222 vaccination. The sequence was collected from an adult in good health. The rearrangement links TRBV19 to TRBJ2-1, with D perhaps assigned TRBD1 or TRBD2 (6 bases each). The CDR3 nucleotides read TGTGCCAGTAGTATTGGGGGGCGCCACAATGAGCAGTTCTTC. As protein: CASSIGGRHNEQFF.